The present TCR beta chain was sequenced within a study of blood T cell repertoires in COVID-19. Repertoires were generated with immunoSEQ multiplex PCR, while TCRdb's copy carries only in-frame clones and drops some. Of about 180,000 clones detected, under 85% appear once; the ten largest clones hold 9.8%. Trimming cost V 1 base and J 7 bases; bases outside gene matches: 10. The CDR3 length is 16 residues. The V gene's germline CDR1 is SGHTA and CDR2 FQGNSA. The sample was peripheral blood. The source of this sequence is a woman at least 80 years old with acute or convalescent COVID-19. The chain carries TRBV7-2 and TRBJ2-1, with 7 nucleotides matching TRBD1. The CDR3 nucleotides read TGTGCCAGCAGCTTAGATTGGGGCAGGGGGATGAATGAGCAGTTCTTC. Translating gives CASSLDWGRGMNEQFF.